Below are 8 T cell receptor beta chains sequenced from a single sample in a study of blood T cell repertoires in COVID-19. Only in-frame clones appear in the TCRdb table, and some are missing; sequencing was by immunoSEQ multiplex PCR. The sample holds about 170,000 clones, approximately 91% seen once. The source material was peripheral blood. These receptors were taken from a man in his late teens or twenties with COVID-19, enrolled during active disease.

The chain employs TRBV6-5 and TRBJ2-7; TRBD1 aligns across 7 bases. The trim removed 5 bases at V and 0 bases at J, leaving 7 bases unmatched. This CDR3 is 15 amino acids long. Germline V CDR1 and CDR2: MNHEY, SVGAGI. CDR3 in DNA: TGTGCCAGCAGTATCGATCCAGGGGGCTCCTACGAGCAGTACTTC. Translating gives CASSIDPGGSYEQYF.

For this clone: The junction shows a germline mismatch at one end, possibly a read error. The V call is TRBV7-8, the J call TRBJ2-7; a weak D match, TRBD1 (7 bases). The germline CDR1 and CDR2 sequences are SGHVS and FQNEAQ. The CDR3 runs to 14 residues. CDR3 nucleotide sequence: TGTGCCAGCAGCCTAGCGACAGGGACCTACGAGCAGTACTTC. It specifies CASSLATGTYEQYF.

The V and J genes are TRBV7-2 and TRBJ2-3, with TRBD2 matching over 11 bases. CDR3 length equals 15 residues. The ends lost 3 bases at V and 3 bases at J; junction bases unmatched: 2. CDR1 is SGHTA, CDR2 FQGNSA, per germline. Here the CDR3 DNA reads TGTGCCAGCAGCTTGGCTAGCGGGAGGACAGATACGCAGTATTTT. Encoded protein: CASSLASGRTDTQYF.

The V call is TRBV2, the J call TRBJ2-7; 9 bases line up with TRBD2. The V gene end was trimmed by 6 bases and the J gene end by 3 bases; junction bases not matched to a gene: 3. The CDR3 consists of 13 residues. Germline V CDR1 and CDR2: SNHLY, FYNNEI. This CDR3 is CASSLAGFYEQYF. CDR3 nucleotide sequence: TGTGCCAGCAGCCTAGCGGGGTTCTACGAGCAGTACTTC.

The J gene is TRBJ1-2, the V gene TRBV19, with D unclear. This CDR3 spans 13 amino acids. Germline CDR1 reads LNHDA; CDR2 reads SQIVND (reference sequence). V was pared by 7 bases and J by 2 bases, with 11 bases between. The CDR3 region has the DNA TGTGCCAGTACCCCGACAAGGAACTATGGCTACACCTTC. This sequence encodes CASTPTRNYGYTF.

This sequence joins TRBV30 and TRBJ2-3, with no clear D. Per germline, CDR1 GTSNPN and CDR2 SVGIG (reference sequence). There are 11 residues in the CDR3. Trimming shortened V by 5 bases and J by 10 bases, and 13 bases separated the two germline ends. CDR3 sequence reads: CAWGPSPAQYF. The CDR3 nucleotides are TGTGCCTGGGGCCCCTCTCCTGCGCAGTATTTT.

This clone has just a few counts. The chain's CDR3 is CASTKRTGGRDEQFF. The CDR3 nucleotides are TGTGCCAGCACCAAACGGACAGGGGGCAGGGATGAGCAGTTCTTC. The rearrangement uses TRBV13 and TRBJ2-1; 11 bases line up with TRBD1. The ends lost 7 bases at V and 8 bases at J; junction bases unmatched: 10. Germline CDR1 is PRHDT and CDR2 is FYEKMQ (reference sequence). The CDR3 contains 15 residues.

This clone was seen a single time. This chain uses TRBV3-1 (or the pseudogene TRBV3-2) with TRBJ1-2; 9 bases are a match to TRBD1. J gave up 4 bases and V 1 base, and 7 bases lay outside the gene matches. There are 16 residues in the CDR3. The germline V gene has CDR1 LGHDT and CDR2 YNNKEL (reference sequence). Here the CDR3 reads CASSQALTGGLYGYTF. The CDR3, as DNA: TGTGCCAGCAGCCAAGCTCTGACAGGGGGGCTCTATGGCTACACCTTC.